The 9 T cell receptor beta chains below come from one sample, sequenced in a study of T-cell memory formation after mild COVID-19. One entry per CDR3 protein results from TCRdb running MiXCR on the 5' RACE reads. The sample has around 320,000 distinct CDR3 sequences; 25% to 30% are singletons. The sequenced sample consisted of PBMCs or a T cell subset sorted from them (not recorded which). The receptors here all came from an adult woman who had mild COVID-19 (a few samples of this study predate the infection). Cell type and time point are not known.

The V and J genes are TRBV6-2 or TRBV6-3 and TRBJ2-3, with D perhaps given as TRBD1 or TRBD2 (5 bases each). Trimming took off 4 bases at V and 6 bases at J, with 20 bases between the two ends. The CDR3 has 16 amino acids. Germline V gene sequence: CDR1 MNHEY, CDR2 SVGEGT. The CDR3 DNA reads TGTGCCAGCAGTTCCGGGACCTTAATTTGGGGGGATACGCAGTATTTT. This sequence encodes CASSSGTLIWGDTQYF.

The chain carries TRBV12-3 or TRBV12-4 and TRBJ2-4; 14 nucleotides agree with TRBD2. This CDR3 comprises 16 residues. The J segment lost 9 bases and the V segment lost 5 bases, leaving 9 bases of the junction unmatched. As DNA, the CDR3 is TGTGCCAGCAGTCCCCGGACTAGCGGGGGGTCCCCCATTCAGTACTTC. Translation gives CASSPRTSGGSPIQYF.

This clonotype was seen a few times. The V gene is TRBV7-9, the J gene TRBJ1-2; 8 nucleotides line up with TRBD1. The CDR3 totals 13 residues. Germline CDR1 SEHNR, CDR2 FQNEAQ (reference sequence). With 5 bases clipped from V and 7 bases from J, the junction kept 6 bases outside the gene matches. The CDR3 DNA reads TGTGCCAGCAGCCCACGACAGGGGAGTGGCTACACCTTC. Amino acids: CASSPRQGSGYTF.

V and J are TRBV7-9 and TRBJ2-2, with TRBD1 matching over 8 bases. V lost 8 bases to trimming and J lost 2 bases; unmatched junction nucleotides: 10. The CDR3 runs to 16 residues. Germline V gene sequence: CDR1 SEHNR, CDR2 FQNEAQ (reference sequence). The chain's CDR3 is CASPQGANRNTGELFF. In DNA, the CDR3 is TGTGCCAGCCCTCAGGGGGCGAATCGTAACACCGGGGAGCTGTTTTTT.

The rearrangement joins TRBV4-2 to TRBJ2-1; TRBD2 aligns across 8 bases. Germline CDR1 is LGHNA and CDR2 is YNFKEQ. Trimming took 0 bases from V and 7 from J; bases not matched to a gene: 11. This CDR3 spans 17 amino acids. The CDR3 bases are TGTGCCAGCAGCCAAGATTTTACGGGGGGGCCAGTGAATGAGCAGTTCTTC. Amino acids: CASSQDFTGGPVNEQFF.

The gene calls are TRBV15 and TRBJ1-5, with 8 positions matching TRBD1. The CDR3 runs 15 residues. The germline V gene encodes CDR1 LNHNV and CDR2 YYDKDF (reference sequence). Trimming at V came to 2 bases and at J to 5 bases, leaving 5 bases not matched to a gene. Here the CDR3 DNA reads TGTGCCACCAGCAGAACAGGGGGGCGGGATCAGCCCCAGCATTTT. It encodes CATSRTGGRDQPQHF.

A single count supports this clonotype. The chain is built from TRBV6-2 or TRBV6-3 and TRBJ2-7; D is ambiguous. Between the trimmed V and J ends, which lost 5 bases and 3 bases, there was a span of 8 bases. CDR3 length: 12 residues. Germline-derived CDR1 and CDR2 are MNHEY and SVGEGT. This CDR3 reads CASSNYSYEQYF. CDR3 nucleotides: TGTGCCAGCAGTAACTACAGCTACGAGCAGTACTTC.

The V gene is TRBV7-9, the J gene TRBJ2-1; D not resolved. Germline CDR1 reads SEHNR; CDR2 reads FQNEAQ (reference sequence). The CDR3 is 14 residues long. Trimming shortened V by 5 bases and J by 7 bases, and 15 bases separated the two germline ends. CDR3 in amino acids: CASSPSDGWNEQFF. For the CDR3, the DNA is TGTGCCAGCAGCCCATCAGACGGATGGAATGAGCAGTTCTTC.

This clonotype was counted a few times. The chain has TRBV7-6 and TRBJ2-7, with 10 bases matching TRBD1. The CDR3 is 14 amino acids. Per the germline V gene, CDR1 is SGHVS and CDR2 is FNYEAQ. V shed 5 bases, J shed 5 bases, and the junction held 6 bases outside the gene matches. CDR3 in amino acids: CASSPGQGLHEQYF. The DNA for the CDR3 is TGTGCCAGCAGCCCGGGACAGGGGCTTCACGAGCAGTACTTC.